The 14 T cell receptor beta chains below were found in one sample sequenced in a study of response to subunit inactivated influenza vaccine. One entry per CDR3 protein, called by TCRdb with MiXCR from the RT-PCR reads. The sample includes over 400,000 distinct CDR3 sequences, approximately 11% of them seen just once. Sequenced here: PBMCs from blood, sampled about 40 days after vaccination. These receptors all stem from a man aged 45 to 65 who received an inactivated influenza vaccine.

This rearrangement joins TRBV7-8 to TRBJ1-4; no clear D gene. The CDR3 has 14 residues. Trimming took 5 bases from V and 8 from J, leaving 15 bases between them. CDR1 and CDR2 from the germline V gene are SGHVS and FQNEAQ. CDR3 sequence (DNA): TGTGCCAGCAGCCGTACACAGTACGTGGAAAAACTGTTTTTT. Protein product: CASSRTQYVEKLFF.

This clonotype was seen many times. The V gene is TRBV20-1, the J gene TRBJ2-7; 8 bases fit TRBD1. CDR1 DFQATT and CDR2 SNEGSKA come from the germline V gene (reference sequence). This CDR3 has 14 residues. The junction had 7 bases not matched to a gene; V was cut back by 3 bases and J by 3 bases. This CDR3 is CSARGTGTGYEQYF. DNA of the CDR3: TGCAGTGCTAGGGGAACCGGGACAGGCTACGAGCAGTACTTC.

Comment on this clonotype: One end of the junction does not line up with germline, which may come from a read error. The V call is TRBV7-7, the J call TRBJ2-5, with TRBD1 identical over 10 bases. Germline V CDR1 and CDR2: SSHAT, FNYEAQ (reference sequence). The CDR3 runs 15 residues. This chain's CDR3 is CASSPNDRGLETQYF. Here the CDR3 DNA reads TGTGCTAGCAGCCCCAATGACAGGGGGCTCGAGACCCAGTACTTC.

The chain combines TRBV24-1 with TRBJ2-1; 11 bases agree with TRBD2. There are 14 residues in the CDR3. V lost 4 bases to trimming and J lost 11 bases; unmatched junction nucleotides: 6. Germline CDR1 reads KGHDR; CDR2 reads SFDVKD. In nucleotides, the CDR3 is TGTGCCACCAGTGAACGGACTAGCGGGCCAAAGCAGTTCTTC. Its protein product is CATSERTSGPKQFF.

The gene calls are TRBV7-6 and TRBJ2-2; D remains ambiguous. Trimming removed 2 bases at V and 5 bases at J, with 18 bases between. The CDR3 is made up of 17 amino acids. The germline V gene has CDR1 SGHVS and CDR2 FNYEAQ. The CDR3 coding sequence is TGTGCCAGCAGCTTATTACAAAAAAGAGGTTTTACCGGGGAGCTGTTTTTT. Translating gives CASSLLQKRGFTGELFF.

The V call is TRBV4-1, the J call TRBJ2-1, with unresolved D. The CDR3 has 14 residues. V lost 0 bases to trimming and J lost 8 bases, with 11 bases between them. Germline lookup yields CDR1 MGHRA and CDR2 YSYEKL. The CDR3 spells CASSQDESVHEQFF. The CDR3 nucleotides are TGCGCCAGCAGCCAAGATGAGAGCGTCCATGAGCAGTTCTTC.

This clonotype appeared many times. This chain links TRBV7-8 with TRBJ2-1, with unresolved D. Germline values: CDR1 SGHVS, CDR2 FQNEAQ. The length of the CDR3 is 14 residues. V lost 0 bases to trimming and J lost 7 bases, with 10 bases between them. The CDR3 nucleotides are TGTGCCAGCAGCTTAGCGGTAGGGATAAATGAGCAGTTCTTC. Translation gives CASSLAVGINEQFF. Complete variable domain (other parts from reference TRBV7-8 and TRBJ2-1): GAGVSQSPRYKVAKRGQDVALRCDPISGHVSLFWYQQALGQGPEFLTYFQNEAQLDKSGLPSDRFFAERPEGSVSTLKIQRTQQEDSAVYLCASSLAVGINEQFFGPGTRLTVL.

This clonotype was seen more than once but under ten times. V and J are TRBV27 and TRBJ2-1; maybe TRBD1 (5 bases). The CDR3 is 15 residues long. V shed 8 bases and J shed 3 bases, with 17 bases lying between them. Looked up from germline, CDR1 is MNHEY and CDR2 is SMNVEV (reference sequence). The CDR3: CASAARVTYYNEQFF. CDR3 nucleotides: TGTGCCAGCGCCGCCAGGGTGACATACTACAATGAGCAGTTCTTC.

This clonotype was picked up a small number of times. This sequence joins TRBV20-1 and TRBJ2-7; 11 positions match TRBD1. Looked up from germline, CDR1 is DFQATT and CDR2 is SNEGSKA (reference sequence). V trimming: 6 bases; J trimming: 4 bases; junction bases outside the gene matches: 8. The CDR3 extends over 14 amino acids. CDR3 protein: CSAFRTGGGYEQYF. The CDR3 DNA sequence: TGCAGTGCCTTCCGGACAGGGGGCGGGTACGAGCAGTACTTC.

This chain links TRBV12-3 or TRBV12-4 with TRBJ2-7, with 8 bases identical to TRBD2. This CDR3 is built from 15 residues. V gave up 6 bases and J gave up 2 bases; unmatched junction bases: 9. CDR3 loop: CASRPQRENTYEQYF. The CDR3 coding sequence is TGTGCCAGCAGGCCCCAGCGGGAGAACACCTACGAGCAGTACTTC.

This clonotype was counted between two and nine times. This chain links TRBV2 with TRBJ1-4, with a possible D match to TRBD1 (6 bases). Germline V lookup: CDR1 SNHLY, CDR2 FYNNEI. This CDR3 spans 14 amino acids. V lost 5 bases to trimming and J lost 11 bases, with 18 bases between them. CDR3 sequence: CASSNREKVEKLFF. The CDR3 DNA reads as TGTGCCAGCAGTAACAGGGAGAAAGTCGAGAAACTGTTTTTT.

The chain joins TRBV20-1 to TRBJ2-7; TRBD2 matches at 7 bases. With 0 bases clipped from V and 0 bases from J, the junction kept 2 bases outside the gene matches. Germline assignment: CDR1 DFQATT and CDR2 SNEGSKA (reference sequence). The CDR3 is made up of 14 amino acids. CDR3 region: CSARDWGGSYEQYF. The CDR3 DNA reads as TGCAGTGCTAGAGATTGGGGGGGCTCCTACGAGCAGTACTTC.

This chain joins TRBV10-1 and TRBJ2-7; a possible D gene is TRBD2 (6 bases). V was cut by 3 bases and J by 7 bases, with 13 bases left in between. Germline CDR1 and CDR2: WNHNN and SYGVQD (reference sequence). The CDR3 sequence is 13 residues long. The CDR3 is CASSEPGGGEQYF. CDR3 sequence (DNA): TGCGCCAGCAGTGAACCCGGAGGAGGGGAGCAGTACTTC.

The V gene is TRBV6-2 or TRBV6-3, the J gene TRBJ2-1, with D perhaps TRBD2 (5 bases). Germline values: CDR1 MNHEY, CDR2 SVGEGT. Trimming took 4 bases from V and 5 from J, leaving 9 bases between them. The CDR3 totals 13 residues. The CDR3 coding sequence is TGTGCCAGCAGTTCTCGACTACACAATGAGCAGTTCTTC. Its protein product is CASSSRLHNEQFF.